This T cell receptor beta chain was retrieved from a study of identical twins. Whole-study findings and limits: There were fewer insertions in abundant cord blood beta clonotypes, but memory repertoires showed no such pattern. Partly confounded zero-insertion analyses could result from invariant MAIT and iNKT cells. Cross-sectional statistical analysis was relied on for the conclusions, without the same donors being followed. Beta out-of-frame sequences displayed a weaker excess of sharing between twins.

This clonotype was seen repeatedly, ten times or more. Antigen unknown. V gave up 0 bases and J gave up 3 bases, with 11 bases separating them. CDR3 size: 16 residues. The V gene's germline CDR1 is LGHNA and CDR2 YNFKEQ. TCRdb passed the 5' RACE reads through MiXCR, listing each CDR3 protein once. This table has around 340,000 distinct CDR3 sequences, around 9.7% appearing once. This receptor was taken from a woman between 45 and 65 years old in good health. V usage is TRBV4-2 and J usage is TRBJ2-2; no definite D call. Sample: naive T cells sorted from blood. The CDR3 sequence: CASSQDGSADTGELFF. The DNA for the CDR3 is TGTGCCAGCAGCCAAGACGGAAGCGCTGACACCGGGGAGCTGTTTTTT.